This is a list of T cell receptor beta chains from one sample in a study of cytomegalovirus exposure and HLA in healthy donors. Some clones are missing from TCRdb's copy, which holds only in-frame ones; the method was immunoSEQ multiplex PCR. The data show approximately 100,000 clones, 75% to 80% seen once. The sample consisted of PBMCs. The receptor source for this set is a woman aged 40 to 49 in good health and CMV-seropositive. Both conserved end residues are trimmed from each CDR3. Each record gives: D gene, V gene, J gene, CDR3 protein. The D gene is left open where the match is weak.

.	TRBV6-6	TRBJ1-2	ASSSFYGYT
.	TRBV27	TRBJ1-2	ASSHQKQGLYGYT
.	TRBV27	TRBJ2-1	ASTPGLSYNEQF
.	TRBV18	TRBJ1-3	ASPLGQSLSGNTIY
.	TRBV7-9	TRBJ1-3	ASSLLETISGNTIY
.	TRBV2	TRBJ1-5	ASRPPGINQPQH
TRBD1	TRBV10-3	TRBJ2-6	AIGGTGTGSSGANVLT
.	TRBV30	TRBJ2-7	AWKRGAGY
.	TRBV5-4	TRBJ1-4	ASSSRVGGNEKLF
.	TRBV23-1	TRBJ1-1	ASSPVDNGAF
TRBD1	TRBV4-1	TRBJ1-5	ASSQWGQGDQPQH
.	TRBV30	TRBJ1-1	AWNEFRGTEAF
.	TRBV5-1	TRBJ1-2	ASSLEPHREGYT
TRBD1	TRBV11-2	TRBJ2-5	ASSSRQGAGETQY
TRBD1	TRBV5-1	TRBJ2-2	ASSKGTANTGELF
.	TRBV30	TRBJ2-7	AWSVIGGGVQY
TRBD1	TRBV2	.	ASSRDRGPLEQY
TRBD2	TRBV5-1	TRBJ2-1	ASNALAGADNEQF
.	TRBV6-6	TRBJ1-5	ASSYSDYYSNQPQH
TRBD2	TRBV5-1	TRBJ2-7	ASSLVGGAYEQY
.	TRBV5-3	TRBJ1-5	ARSLVDSNNQPQH
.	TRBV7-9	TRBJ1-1	ASSWESTEAF
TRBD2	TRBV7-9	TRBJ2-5	ASSLGLAGGQETQY
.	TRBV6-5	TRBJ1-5	ASSYAYNQPQH
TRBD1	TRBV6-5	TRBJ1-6	ASSYTGGDNSPLH
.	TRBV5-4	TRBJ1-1	ASSLARGDTEAF
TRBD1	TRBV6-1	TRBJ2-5	ASSPGTVQETQY
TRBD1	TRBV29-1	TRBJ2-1	SVETGIVDEQF
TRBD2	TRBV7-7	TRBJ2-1	ASTRLARDNEQF
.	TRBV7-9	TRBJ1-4	ASSLFQFNEKLF
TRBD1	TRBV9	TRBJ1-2	ASSLRDRERVDYGYT
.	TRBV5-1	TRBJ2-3	ASSFRRTDTQY
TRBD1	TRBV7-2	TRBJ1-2	ASSLGQGGYGYT